This T cell receptor (beta chain) was obtained from a study of cytomegalovirus exposure and HLA in healthy donors (dated by TCRdb to 2017 to 2019). Study-wide context: In an earlier analysis of 450 to 750 of the donors, around 290 Gb of sequence data and approximately 120 million unique TCR beta sequences from roughly 190 million T cells were reported. An early release that covered approximately 600 HLA-typed donors contained approximately 320 gigabases of sequencing data and approximately 85 million unique TCR sequences. The genetic ancestry cluster associated with self-reported Caucasian donors included around 76% of the roughly 390 genotyped donors. The study aimed to test whether cataloging public T cell receptors could reveal signatures of past pathogen exposure. The study used immunosequencing to profile the T cell repertoires of 666 subjects and linked those repertoires to cytomegalovirus serostatus. Besides the first cohort of roughly 640 subjects, a separate validation cohort made up of 120 different subjects was used. High-throughput TCR immunosequencing, statistical association of individual TCRs with disease status, and machine learning were combined to predict cytomegalovirus infection status. A later analysis re-examined previously published TCR beta repertoires from hundreds of donors and added high-resolution HLA genotyping to investigate patterns of TCR occurrence. In the later analysis, no new phenotypic data were used to find candidate immune exposures; instead, reliance was placed on TCR beta sequences and their occurrence across donors. An earlier analysis of 587 of the donors used high-throughput TCR beta sequencing to judge whether each TCR beta V gene segment behaved as functional or pseudogenic. Donor age, sex, ethnicity and CMV serostatus were collected together with the repertoire data. Genome-wide SNP genotypes for about 65% of the roughly 670 donors were used in a later genetic analysis, which treated that subset as a discovery cohort. Every repertoire in the discovery cohort had been generated on one and the same sequencing platform. HLA typing included class I and class II loci at four-digit resolution. Typing coverage differed by locus: A, B, C, DRB1 and DQB1 were typed in roughly 629-630 donors, DQA1 in roughly 500, DPA1 in 600 to 610, and DPB1 in about 450. Four to six DR-DQ haplotypes were handled as single units for association and clustering, since linkage in the cohort was strong. On average, roughly 250,000 unique TCR beta nucleotide sequences were sequenced per donor among fewer than 500 genotyped donors of the cohort, with about 19% of those sequences being non-productive. Findings and caveats that apply to the study as a whole: Because HLA typing was missing for some donors at each locus, association tests included only the typed subset. The authors suggested that the approach could potentially be extended to other disease states and immunological phenotypes. The only immune exposure information available for the cohort was CMV serostatus. A later genetic analysis associated a missense DCLRE1C variant with V-gene and J-gene trimming of TCR beta chains, and an independent cohort replicated the association. Specific HLA alleles were associated with about 17,000 TCR beta sequences at a false discovery rate of 0.05 in a later analysis. While some public TCRs were present in many individuals, most TCR sequences turned up only very rarely across donors. In a later genetic analysis, fewer N-insertions in productive TCRs were reported among donors in an Asian-associated ancestry cluster than the approximately 710-donor mean. Some IMGT-functional V segments, including TRBV6-2 and TRBV6-3, could not be told apart with the 87-base-pair reads, so those segments were excluded. Linkage disequilibrium might explain the correlated functional status among segregating V segments, but an unknown experimental factor could not be excluded. In both the original and validation cohorts, the classifier was reported to diagnose cytomegalovirus status with high specificity and sensitivity. Only TCR beta chains were sequenced in this cohort, and the absence of alpha or paired-chain data limited detectable features. In a later analysis, most CMV-associated TCR beta chains were found to appear HLA-restricted, with HLA associations seemingly driven largely by CMV exposure. In a later analysis, several top co-occurrence clusters were reported to appear linked to parvovirus B19, influenza, CMV and Epstein-Barr virus. Because counts were too low, roughly 17 rarely observed V segments, including chromosome 9 orphons, were left out of the earlier analysis of roughly 600 of the donors. An earlier analysis of around 500 of the donors showed that most TCR beta V segments appeared in productive rearrangements either about 90% or about 30% of the time, which broadly matched IMGT annotations. A further reported finding was that TCR beta sequences accurately predicted the HLA-A and HLA-B alleles for most subjects in the first cohort. Presence/absence analyses assumed roughly uniform sequencing depth across donors, an assumption that may not hold. A total of 164 TCR beta chains were listed by the study as associated with cytomegalovirus. Three of the identified cytomegalovirus-associated TCR beta chains were confirmed in vitro to be specific for cytomegalovirus antigens. A later analysis found that TCR association rates varied across HLA loci, with DRB1 alleles showing the most associated TCRs and HLA-C alleles the fewest. Compared with equally common non-associated chains, HLA-associated TCR beta chains in a later analysis were more clonally expanded and had lower generation probabilities. A cluster of highly shared sequence variants was judged likely to represent a technical artifact of the sequencing pipeline. Assigning TCR associations to individual alleles was difficult when HLA alleles, especially DR and DQ, strongly co-occurred.

The sample holds a few counts of this clone. Its antigen target is currently unknown. There are no base qualities to consult, and no much larger clone falls within one base. Receptors were amplified or captured by the immunoSEQ multiplex PCR assay. The multiplex PCR relied on a mix of 60 forward primers for TCR Vbeta segments and 13 reverse primers for TCR Jbeta segments. The CDR3 region of rearranged TCR beta genes was amplified from genomic DNA by a multiplex PCR assay. The amplified TCR beta libraries were sequenced on the Illumina HiSeq System as 87-base-pair reads. Processing in the source paper ran as follows. Across the roughly 640 repertoires, a later analysis counted tens of millions of unique TCR beta chains, around 10 million of which were shared by at least two donors. A nearest-neighbor algorithm error-corrected the raw reads and collapsed the reads into unique sequences, merging closely related sequences to remove PCR and sequencing errors. V, D and J gene segments were assigned by aligning CDR3 sequences to IMGT reference sequences. For a sequence to be retained, a match of at least six nucleotides was required to both a V gene segment and a J gene segment. A rearrangement was called productive if the CDR3 had no stop codons and remained in frame with V and J, and every other rearrangement was called non-productive. CDR3 was defined according to IMGT convention as the region running from the second conserved V-encoded cysteine to the conserved J-encoded phenylalanine. The earlier analysis of roughly 590 of the donors excluded any sequence lacking an unambiguous match to a single V gene segment. An earlier analysis of almost 600 of the donors classified V segments as functional when productive rearrangements were above 56.7% and as segregating when the standard deviation between donors was above 5%. A statistical classification framework was built for diagnosing cytomegalovirus status from the catalog of TCR beta chain sequences. In a later analysis, TCR nucleotide sequences were compared against IMGT/GENE-DB human TR gene sequences so that V and J genes could be assigned. A later analysis assigned CDR3 sequences and most-parsimonious VDJ recombination scenarios with the TCRdist pipeline. In a later analysis, every TCR beta chain was defined by the combination of its CDR3 amino acid sequence and its V-gene family, and reads without a unique V-gene family were dropped. In a later analysis, a few hundred highly shared, low-generation-probability nucleotide sequences were removed to address suspected cross-contamination and a sequencing artifact. A later analysis calculated a clonal expansion index for each public chain from normalized within-repertoire ranks of inferred template counts. In a later analysis, generation probabilities were computed using a VDJ recombination model fitted to out-of-frame rearrangements, and the results were checked against IGoR. In a later analysis, TCR-TCR, TCR-HLA and TCR-CMV co-occurrence was scored with hypergeometric tests, and a repertoire-size bias correction was applied to TCR pairs. False discovery rates were estimated in a later analysis by permuting HLA or CMV assignments 20 times. In a later analysis, co-occurring TCRs were grouped with DBSCAN, and TCRdist sequence similarity was added when clustering was performed within HLA-allele-positive subsets. Repertoires with fewer than 30,000 or more than 120,000 public chains, plus five repertoires with anomalous nucleotide sharing, were excluded from co-occurrence clustering. Sourced from immuneACCESS, this table was stored by TCRdb with only in-frame sequences that have V and J called. A share of the clones is absent; for the studies checked, an unresolved V gene accounts for under half, and the remainder has no known explanation. V, J and clone size are taken as reported in that table, and D and trimming were inferred from the DNA itself. The sample table holds over 150,000 clones, of which approximately 80% were seen once. The ten largest make up roughly 10% of the sample.

In total, approximately 610 healthy bone marrow donors made up the cohort. At the time of sampling, every cohort member was nominally healthy, though immune exposures that went unrecorded were likely present. The donor tested CMV seropositive, placing the donor among the 310 or so seropositive members of the cohort. Each donor provided a peripheral blood sample, and peripheral blood mononuclear cells were used for TCR beta sequencing. The Qiagen DNeasy Blood Extraction Kit was used to extract genomic DNA from the blood cell samples. Ends trimmed: V by 1 base, J by 3 bases; bases unmatched to a gene: 2. The cysteine opens and the phenylalanine closes a CDR3 of 14 amino acids. The only DNA kept is the CDR3, 42 bases in frame from the first base. The germline V gene encodes CDR1 SQVTM and CDR2 ANQGSEA.

The chain is assembled from TRBV29-1 and TRBJ2-7, and 11 junction bases match TRBD2. Sample: PBMCs. The origin of this receptor is a man between 18 and 29 years old in good health and CMV-seropositive. CDR3 reads: CSVEAGTSGYEQYF. The sequenced DNA: TGCAGCGTTGAAGCCGGGACTAGCGGCTACGAGCAGTACTTC.